These 32 T cell receptor beta chains were all obtained from the same sample, sequenced in a study of glioma-infiltrating T cells. The iRepertoire nested amplicon-rescue multiplex PCR amplified TCR alpha and beta CDR3s from RNA. TCRdb re-called the multiplex PCR reads with MiXCR, one entry per CDR3 protein. The sample includes about 190,000 distinct CDR3 sequences, over 25% seen only once; the top ten take roughly a fifth. The sequenced sample consisted of glioma tissue, nonneoplastic brain tissue, or PBMCs (not recorded which). The receptors originated from a human donor with low-grade glioma or glioblastoma, undergoing nonglioma brain surgery, or in good health (not recorded which).

This clonotype was recorded at least ten times. This sequence joins TRBV3-1 and TRBJ2-7; D gene unclear. Germline V gene data show CDR1 as LGHDT and CDR2 as YNNKEL (reference sequence). This CDR3 comprises 14 residues. Trimming removed 1 base at V and 6 bases at J, with 13 bases between. CDR3 residues: CASSQVVSRVEQYF. The CDR3 bases are TGTGCCAGCAGCCAAGTAGTATCTCGCGTCGAGCAGTACTTC.

Many counts were recorded for this clonotype. V is TRBV7-2 and J is TRBJ2-3, with TRBD2 matching 11 bases. Per the germline V gene, CDR1 is SGHTA and CDR2 is FQGNSA. After removal of 1 base from V and 5 bases from J, the junction contained 5 bases not matched to a gene. This CDR3 is 16 amino acids long. The CDR3 loop is CASSLDIAGGLDTQYF. As DNA, the CDR3 is TGTGCCAGCAGCTTAGATATAGCGGGAGGGTTAGATACGCAGTATTTT.

Comment on this clonotype: This could be a read error, since a much larger clone is one nucleotide away. In nucleotides, the CDR3 is TGCGCCAGCAGCCAATATATGACTAGCGGGAGATACAATGAGCAGTTCTTC. It yields the protein CASSQYMTSGRYNEQFF. V is TRBV4-3 and J is TRBJ2-1; 12 positions agree with TRBD2. With V trimmed by 2 bases and J by 4 bases, 6 bases remained unmatched. CDR3 size: 17 residues. The germline CDR1 and CDR2 sequences are LGHNA and YSLEER.

This rearrangement joins TRBV5-1 to TRBJ2-7; 13 nucleotides match TRBD2. CDR1 is SGHRS and CDR2 is YFSETQ in the germline V gene. The J segment lost 7 bases and the V segment lost 4 bases, leaving 11 bases of the junction unmatched. This CDR3 contains 16 residues. The CDR3 region has the DNA TGCGCCAGCAGCCGTGCGACTAGCGGGAGGCCGAGTGAGCAGTACTTC. This codes for CASSRATSGRPSEQYF.

This clonotype was counted many times. J is TRBJ2-7 and V is TRBV7-2; tentative D call: TRBD1 (5 bases). There are 14 residues in the CDR3. V lost 3 bases and J lost 6, with 15 bases in between. CDR1 and CDR2 from the germline V gene are SGHTA and FQGNSA. The CDR3 reads CASSLGQGGSEQYF. The CDR3 DNA is TGTGCCAGCAGCTTGGGCCAGGGTGGTTCCGAGCAGTACTTC.

On this clonotype: The CDR3 end shows no conserved phenylalanine or tryptophan, and so a read error is likely. The rearrangement joins TRBV19 to TRBJ2-7; 8 bases fit TRBD1. The CDR3 runs to 15 residues. CDR1 and CDR2 from the germline V gene are LNHDA and SQIVND (reference sequence). V shed 5 bases, J shed 0 bases, and the junction held 6 bases outside the gene matches. The CDR3 DNA sequence: TGTGCCAGTAGTGGAAGGACAGGGTACTCCTACGAGCAGTACTCC. The encoded protein is CASSGRTGYSYEQYS.

This sequence joins TRBV28 and TRBJ2-5; D possibly uses TRBD1 or TRBD2 (7 bases each). Looked up from germline, CDR1 is MDHEN and CDR2 is SYDVKM. Trimming took off 4 bases at V and 5 bases at J, with 14 bases between the two ends. This CDR3 region has 14 residues. The CDR3 here is CASSSSQGGETQYF. The CDR3 DNA reads as TGTGCCAGCAGTTCAAGTCAGGGGGGGGAGACCCAGTACTTC. The full variable domain, rest sourced from reference TRBV28 and TRBJ2-5, is DVKVTQSSRYLVKRTGEKVFLECVQDMDHENMFWYRQDPGLGLRLIYFSYDVKMKEKGDIPEGYSVSREKKERFSLILESASTNQTSMYLCASSSSQGGETQYFGPGTRLLVL.

Comment on this clonotype: This may stem from a read error, because a much larger clone lies one nucleotide away. The chain has TRBV7-9 and TRBJ1-2; possibly TRBD1 for D (5 bases). Germline-derived CDR1 and CDR2 are SEHNR and FQNEAQ (reference sequence). The CDR3 extends over 16 amino acids. CDR3 sequence: CASSSPYRSAKYGYTF. CDR3 coding DNA: TGTGCCAGCAGCTCGCCATACAGGTCAGCTAAATATGGCTACACCTTC.

In its sample, this clonotype was seen many times. The V call is TRBV24-1, the J call TRBJ2-1; 16 bases line up with TRBD2. This CDR3 comprises 17 residues. Trimming took 4 bases from V and 10 from J; bases not matched to a gene: 9. CDR1 and CDR2 from the germline V gene are KGHDR and SFDVKD. In DNA, the CDR3 is TGTGCCACCAGTGACCCGGGACTAGCGGGAGGGCTGGGGGAGCAGTTCTTC. Encoded protein: CATSDPGLAGGLGEQFF.

This chain connects TRBV25-1 to TRBJ1-1; no reliable D call. The V end lost 10 bases, the J end lost 2 bases, and 11 bases lay between the germline ends. Looked up from germline, CDR1 is MGHDK and CDR2 is SYGVNS. This CDR3 is built from 12 residues. CDR3 residues: CATSGVNTEAFF. The DNA for the CDR3 is TGTGCCACCTCAGGCGTTAACACTGAAGCTTTCTTT.

This clonotype was observed a handful of times. The DNA for the CDR3 is TGTGCCAGCAGTTGGGGGTCCTCCTACGAGCAGTACTTC. Its translation is CASSWGSSYEQYF. The chain carries TRBV6-2 or TRBV6-3 and TRBJ2-7, with D possibly being TRBD1 or TRBD2 (5 bases each). V lost 4 bases to trimming and J lost 0 bases, with 7 bases between them. CDR3 length equals 13 residues. Looked up from germline, CDR1 is MNHEY and CDR2 is SVGEGT.

This chain uses TRBV5-6 with TRBJ2-5, with TRBD1 matching 8 bases. There are 14 residues in the CDR3. The V segment lost 4 bases and the J segment 4 bases; nucleotides outside the gene matches: 6. CDR1 and CDR2 (germline): SGHDT, YYEEEE. The CDR3 DNA reads TGTGCCAGCAGCCCACGGACAGGGCGAGAGACCCAGTACTTC. Protein sequence: CASSPRTGRETQYF.

In its sample, this clonotype was seen many times. The chain has TRBV7-2 and TRBJ2-3, with D possibly matching TRBD1 (6 bases). The CDR3 length is 14 residues. Germline V gene data show CDR1 as SGHTA and CDR2 as FQGNSA. V was shortened by 5 bases and J by 0 bases, with 9 bases between the two germline ends. The CDR3 loop reads CASSVDRSTDTQYF. The CDR3 nucleotides read TGTGCCAGCAGCGTGGACAGAAGCACAGATACGCAGTATTTT.

This clonotype was seen repeatedly, ten times or more. V is TRBV2 and J is TRBJ2-2; 7 positions match TRBD2. Germline V gene sequence: CDR1 SNHLY, CDR2 FYNNEI. The CDR3 spans 15 residues. J was trimmed by 4 bases and V by 9 bases; bases with no gene match: 11. CDR3 sequence reads: CASRSELAATGELFF. The CDR3 nucleotides read TGTGCCAGTAGATCGGAGCTAGCGGCCACCGGGGAGCTGTTTTTT.

This clonotype was observed once. A read error may be the cause here, since a much bigger clone is one base away. The chain uses TRBV4-3 and TRBJ2-7; D call uncertain. The CDR3 covers 16 residues. V dropped 5 bases and J dropped 2 bases, with 19 bases sitting between them. Germline assignment: CDR1 LGHNA and CDR2 YSLEER. CDR3 sequence (DNA): TGCGCCAGCAGCTTTAGCTTGCGGACCTCGGCCTACGAGCAGTACTTC. This codes for CASSFSLRTSAYEQYF.

The genes are TRBV4-1 and TRBJ1-2, with D uncertain. CDR3 length equals 15 residues. V was cut by 0 bases and J by 2 bases, with 10 bases left in between. Germline CDR1 and CDR2: MGHRA and YSYEKL. The CDR3 loop is CASSQEVRENYGYTF. CDR3 in DNA: TGCGCCAGCAGCCAAGAGGTTCGGGAGAACTATGGCTACACCTTC.

At least ten counts were recorded for this clonotype. The chain couples TRBV7-9 to TRBJ2-3, with 10 bases that match TRBD2. This CDR3 spans 16 amino acids. Trimming took 5 bases from V and 2 from J; bases not matched to a gene: 7. The germline CDR1 and CDR2 sequences are SEHNR and FQNEAQ (reference sequence). The CDR3 loop reads CASSALGTSATDTQYF. CDR3 coding DNA: TGTGCCAGCAGCGCCCTCGGGACTAGCGCCACAGATACGCAGTATTTT.

This clonotype was seen ten or more times. The chain carries TRBV7-8 and TRBJ2-1, with 13 positions matching TRBD2. V gave up 3 bases and J gave up 6 bases; unmatched junction bases: 2. The CDR3 consists of 15 residues. In germline, CDR1 is SGHVS, CDR2 FQNEAQ. The CDR3 sequence is CASSFTSGRANEQFF. The CDR3 nucleotides are TGTGCCAGCAGCTTTACTAGCGGGAGGGCCAATGAGCAGTTCTTC. The whole variable domain, filled in from reference TRBV7-8 and TRBJ2-1, reads GAGVSQSPRYKVAKRGQDVALRCDPISGHVSLFWYQQALGQGPEFLTYFQNEAQLDKSGLPSDRFFAERPEGSVSTLKIQRTQQEDSAVYLCASSFTSGRANEQFFGPGTRLTVL.

Points on this clonotype: This may be a read error, as it is one base from a much larger clone. V is TRBV4-3 and J is TRBJ1-2; D possibly corresponds to TRBD1 (6 bases). This CDR3 contains 14 residues. Germline V gives CDR1 LGHNA, CDR2 YSLEER. The CDR3 nucleotides are TGCTCCAGCAGCCAAGATGGGGCAGGGGCTGGCTACACCTTC. Amino acid sequence: CSSSQDGAGAGYTF.

A note on this clonotype: A much larger clone sits a single nucleotide away, making a read error possible. This CDR3 is missing its conserved last phenylalanine or tryptophan, likely due to a read error. CDR3 sequence (DNA): TGTGCCAGCAGCTTAAACGCGGGAGAGGCCTACGAGCAGTACTTA. Its protein is CASSLNAGEAYEQYL. The V call is TRBV7-3, the J call TRBJ2-7; 7 bases line up with TRBD2. Per germline, CDR1 SGHTA and CDR2 FQGTGA. V trimming: 1 base; J trimming: 2 bases; junction bases outside the gene matches: 5. CDR3 length equals 15 residues.

This clonotype was recorded at least ten times. This chain joins TRBV4-3 and TRBJ1-2; D gene uncertain. Between the trimmed V and J ends, which lost 0 bases and 4 bases, there was a span of 6 bases. In germline, CDR1 is LGHNA, CDR2 YSLEER. This CDR3 region has 13 residues. Here the CDR3 reads CASSQEYSYGYTF. The CDR3 DNA reads as TGCGCCAGCAGCCAAGAGTATTCCTATGGCTACACCTTC.

Regarding this clonotype: This sequence may be a read error, since a much larger clone differs from it by one base. V gene TRBV27 combines with J gene TRBJ2-1, with 10 bases that match TRBD2. CDR1 is MNHEY, CDR2 SMNVEV, per germline (reference sequence). The CDR3 consists of 16 residues. With V trimmed by 5 bases and J by 6 bases, 10 bases remained unmatched. DNA of the CDR3: TGTGCCAGCAGTAGCCCAAGCGGGAGGGCCAGCAATGAGCAGTTCTTC. It is translated as CASSSPSGRASNEQFF.

For this clonotype: A much larger clone lies one base from this, so it may be a read error. The V call is TRBV10-3, the J call TRBJ2-1, with D possibly being TRBD1 or TRBD2 (5 bases each). Germline V CDR1 and CDR2: ENHRY, SYGVKD. V was cut by 11 bases and J by 8 bases, with 19 bases left in between. The CDR3 is 13 residues long. CDR3 DNA: TGTGCCGTCAAAGGCAGGGTGGAGGATGAGCAGTTCTTC. It encodes CAVKGRVEDEQFF.

Of note for this clonotype: This sequence may be a read error, since a much larger clone differs from it by one base. This chain connects TRBV20-1 to TRBJ2-1; 12 nucleotides align to TRBD2. CDR1 is DFQATT and CDR2 is SNEGSKA in the germline V gene (reference sequence). The CDR3 contains 16 residues. This chain's CDR3 is CSTRDGEGLAGNEQFF. The CDR3, as DNA: TGCAGTACTAGAGATGGCGAGGGACTAGCGGGTAATGAGCAGTTCTTC.

The V call is TRBV9, the J call TRBJ2-1; D may be TRBD2 (5 bases). The germline V gene has CDR1 SGDLS and CDR2 YYNGEE. V lost 10 bases and J 8 bases, leaving 10 bases between the germline ends. This CDR3 has 10 amino acids. CDR3 residues: CARRGDEQFF. The CDR3 coding sequence is TGTGCCCGCCGGGGTGATGAGCAGTTCTTC.

V and J are TRBV2 and TRBJ1-6, with 11 bases identical to TRBD1. The germline V gene encodes CDR1 SNHLY and CDR2 FYNNEI. The trim removed 5 bases at V and 6 bases at J, leaving 6 bases unmatched. CDR3 length: 16 amino acids. The CDR3 sequence: CASSPGQGAFNSPLHF. DNA of the CDR3: TGTGCCAGCAGTCCTGGACAGGGGGCGTTTAATTCACCCCTCCACTTT.

A word on this clonotype: This may be a read error, as it is one base from a much larger clone. The rearrangement uses TRBV20-1 and TRBJ2-7; D remains ambiguous. The CDR3 loop spans 13 amino acids. CDR1 is DFQATT and CDR2 is SNEGSKA in the germline V gene (reference sequence). The CDR3 loop is CSARTPFSYEEYF. The CDR3 region has the DNA TGCAGTGCTAGAACACCTTTTTCCTACGAGGAGTACTTC.

As DNA, the CDR3 is TGCAGCGTTGATGATGGCCAGGTCGGTGGTGGCTACACCTTC. Translation: CSVDDGQVGGGYTF. The chain is built from TRBV29-1 and TRBJ1-2, with unresolved D. CDR1 and CDR2 from the germline V gene are SQVTM and ANQGSEA. The V end lost 3 bases, the J end lost 7 bases, and 18 bases lay between the germline ends. The CDR3 extends over 14 amino acids.

Ten or more counts support this clonotype. V and J are TRBV20-1 and TRBJ2-7, with 9 nucleotides matching TRBD2. The V gene's germline CDR1 is DFQATT and CDR2 SNEGSKA (reference sequence). The CDR3 is 14 residues long. V trimming: 6 bases; J trimming: 5 bases; junction bases outside the gene matches: 11. CDR3: CSAIGTSGQNEQYF. The CDR3 bases are TGCAGTGCCATCGGAACTAGCGGGCAAAACGAGCAGTACTTC.

Many counts were recorded for this clonotype. This chain uses TRBV6-6 with TRBJ2-1; a weak D match, TRBD2 (5 bases). CDR1 and CDR2 (germline): MNHNY, SVGAGI (reference sequence). The CDR3 runs 12 residues. Deletions cut 4 bases from V and 9 bases from J, with 10 bases between. CDR3 in amino acids: CASSLPEGEQFF. The CDR3, as DNA: TGTGCCAGCAGTTTACCCGAGGGTGAGCAGTTCTTC.

This clonotype appeared a single time. The rearrangement uses TRBV6-1 and TRBJ2-1, with 8 bases aligning to TRBD2. The germline gives CDR1 MNHNS, CDR2 SASEGT. Trimming at V came to 6 bases and at J to 0 bases, leaving 10 bases not matched to a gene. This CDR3 has 17 amino acids. CDR3 DNA: TGTGCCAGCAGCCGTGGGGCTAGCGGGCGCTCCTACAATGAGCAGTTCTTC. Protein: CASSRGASGRSYNEQFF.

This clonotype was seen many times. J is TRBJ1-1 and V is TRBV18, with D uncertain. V was shortened by 8 bases and J by 3 bases, with 13 bases between the two germline ends. Germline CDR1 is KGHSH and CDR2 is LQKENI. The CDR3 loop spans 13 amino acids. CDR3 loop: CASLQDVDTEAFF. CDR3 DNA: TGTGCCAGCCTCCAGGATGTCGACACTGAAGCTTTCTTT.